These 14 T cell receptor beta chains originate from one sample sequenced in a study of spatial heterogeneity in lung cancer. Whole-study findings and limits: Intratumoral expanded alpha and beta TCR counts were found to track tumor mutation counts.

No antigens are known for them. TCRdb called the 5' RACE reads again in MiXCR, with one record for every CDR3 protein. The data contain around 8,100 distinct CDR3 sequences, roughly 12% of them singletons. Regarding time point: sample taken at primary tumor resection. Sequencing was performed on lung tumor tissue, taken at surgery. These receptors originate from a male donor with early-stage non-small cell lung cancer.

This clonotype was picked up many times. The CDR3 region has the DNA TGCAGTGCCCAAAGGGGCAATCAGCCCCAGCATTTT. This encodes CSAQRGNQPQHF. This chain links TRBV20-1 with TRBJ1-5, with D uncertain. This CDR3 comprises 12 residues. Deletions cut 6 bases from V and 2 bases from J, with 8 bases between. Per the germline V gene, CDR1 is DFQATT and CDR2 is SNEGSKA (reference sequence).

The DNA for the CDR3 is TGTGCCAGCAGCCAAGAACGTAGCGCTAAGCTATACAATGAGCAGTTCTTC. This translates into CASSQERSAKLYNEQFF. The V and J genes are TRBV4-2 and TRBJ2-1, with a possible D match to TRBD2 (5 bases). Per germline, CDR1 LGHNA and CDR2 YNFKEQ. This CDR3 region has 17 residues. The V and J ends lost 0 bases and 4 bases respectively, with 16 bases between them.

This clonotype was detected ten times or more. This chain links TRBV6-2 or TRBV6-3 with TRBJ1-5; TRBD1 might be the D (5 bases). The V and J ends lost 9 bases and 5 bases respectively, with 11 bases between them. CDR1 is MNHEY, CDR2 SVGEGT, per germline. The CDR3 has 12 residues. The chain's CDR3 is CASAARDQPQHF. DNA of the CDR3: TGTGCCAGTGCCGCCAGGGATCAGCCCCAGCATTTT.

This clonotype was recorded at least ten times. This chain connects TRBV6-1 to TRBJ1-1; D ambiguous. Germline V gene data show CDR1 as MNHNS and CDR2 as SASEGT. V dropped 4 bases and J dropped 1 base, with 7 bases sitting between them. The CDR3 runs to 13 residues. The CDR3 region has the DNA TGTGCCAGCAGTGTTACAACGAACACTGAAGCTTTCTTT. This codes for CASSVTTNTEAFF.

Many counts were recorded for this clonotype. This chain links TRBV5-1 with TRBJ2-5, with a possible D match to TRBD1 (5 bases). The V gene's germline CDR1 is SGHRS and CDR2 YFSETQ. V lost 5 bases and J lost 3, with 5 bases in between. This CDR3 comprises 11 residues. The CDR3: CASRQEETQYF. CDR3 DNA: TGCGCCAGCAGACAGGAAGAGACCCAGTACTTC.

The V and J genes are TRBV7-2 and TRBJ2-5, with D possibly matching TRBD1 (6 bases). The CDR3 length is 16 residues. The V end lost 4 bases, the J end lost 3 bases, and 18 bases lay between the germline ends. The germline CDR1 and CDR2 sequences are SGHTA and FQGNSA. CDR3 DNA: TGTGCCAGCAGCTCCGCGCTGGGACAAGGGGAAGAGACCCAGTACTTC. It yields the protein CASSSALGQGEETQYF.

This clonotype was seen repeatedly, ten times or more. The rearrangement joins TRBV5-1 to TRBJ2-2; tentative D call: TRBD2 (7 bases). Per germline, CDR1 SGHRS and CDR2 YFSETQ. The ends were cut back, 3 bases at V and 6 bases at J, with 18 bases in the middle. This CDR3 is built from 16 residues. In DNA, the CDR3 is TGCGCCAGCAGCTACGGAAACAGGGAGGGATCCGGGGAGCTGTTTTTT. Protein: CASSYGNREGSGELFF. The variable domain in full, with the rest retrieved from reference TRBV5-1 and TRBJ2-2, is KAGVTQTPRYLIKTRGQQVTLSCSPISGHRSVSWYQQTPGQGLQFLFEYFSETQRNKGNFPGRFSGRQFSNSRSEMNVSTLELGDSALYLCASSYGNREGSGELFFGEGSRLTVL.

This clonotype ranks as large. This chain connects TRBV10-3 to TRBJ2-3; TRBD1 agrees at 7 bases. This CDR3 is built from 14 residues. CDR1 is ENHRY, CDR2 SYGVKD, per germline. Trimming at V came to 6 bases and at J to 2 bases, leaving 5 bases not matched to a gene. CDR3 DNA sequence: TGTGCCATCAGCGGGGACAGCTACACAGATACGCAGTATTTT. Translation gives CAISGDSYTDTQYF.

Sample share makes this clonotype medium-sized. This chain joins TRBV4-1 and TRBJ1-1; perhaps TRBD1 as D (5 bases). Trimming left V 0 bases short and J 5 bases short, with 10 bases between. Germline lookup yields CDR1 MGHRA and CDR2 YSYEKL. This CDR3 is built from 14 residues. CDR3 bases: TGCGCCAGCAGCCAAGAGGGGCCAGCTACTGAAGCTTTCTTT. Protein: CASSQEGPATEAFF.

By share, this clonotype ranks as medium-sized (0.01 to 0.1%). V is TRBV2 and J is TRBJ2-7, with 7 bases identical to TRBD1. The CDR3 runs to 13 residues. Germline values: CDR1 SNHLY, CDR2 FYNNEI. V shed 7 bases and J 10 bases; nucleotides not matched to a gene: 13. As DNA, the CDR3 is TGTGCCAGCACAGAGTCCGACAGGGTCGCTCAGTACTTC. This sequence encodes CASTESDRVAQYF.

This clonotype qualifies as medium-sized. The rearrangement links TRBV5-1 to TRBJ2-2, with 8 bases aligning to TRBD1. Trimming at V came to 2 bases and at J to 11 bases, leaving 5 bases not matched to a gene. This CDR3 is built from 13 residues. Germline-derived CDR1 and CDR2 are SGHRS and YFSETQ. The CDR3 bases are TGCGCCAGCAGCTTCGGACAGGGAAGCGAGCTGTTTTTT. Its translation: CASSFGQGSELFF.

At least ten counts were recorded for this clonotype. CDR3 sequence (DNA): TGTGCCATCAGTATCCGGGGGGAGCAGTACTTC. Protein product: CAISIRGEQYF. The genes are TRBV10-3 and TRBJ2-7, with a possible D match to TRBD2 (6 bases). In germline, CDR1 is ENHRY, CDR2 SYGVKD. V was cut by 5 bases and J by 7 bases, with 9 bases left in between. This CDR3 is built from 11 residues.

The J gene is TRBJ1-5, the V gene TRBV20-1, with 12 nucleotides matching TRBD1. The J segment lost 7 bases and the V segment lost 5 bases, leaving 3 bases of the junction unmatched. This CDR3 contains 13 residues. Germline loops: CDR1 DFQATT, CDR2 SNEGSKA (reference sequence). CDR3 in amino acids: CSAGTGGSQPQHF. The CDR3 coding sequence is TGCAGTGCTGGGACAGGGGGCAGCCAGCCCCAGCATTTT.

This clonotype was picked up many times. The CDR3 bases are TGTGCCAGCAGCATATTTGTTCGTCTTCACACTGAAGCTTTCTTT. Translating gives CASSIFVRLHTEAFF. The chain uses TRBV7-9 and TRBJ1-1; unclear D gene. The germline V gene has CDR1 SEHNR and CDR2 FQNEAQ (reference sequence). V was clipped by 5 bases and J by 3 bases, with 16 bases between them. The CDR3 loop spans 15 amino acids.